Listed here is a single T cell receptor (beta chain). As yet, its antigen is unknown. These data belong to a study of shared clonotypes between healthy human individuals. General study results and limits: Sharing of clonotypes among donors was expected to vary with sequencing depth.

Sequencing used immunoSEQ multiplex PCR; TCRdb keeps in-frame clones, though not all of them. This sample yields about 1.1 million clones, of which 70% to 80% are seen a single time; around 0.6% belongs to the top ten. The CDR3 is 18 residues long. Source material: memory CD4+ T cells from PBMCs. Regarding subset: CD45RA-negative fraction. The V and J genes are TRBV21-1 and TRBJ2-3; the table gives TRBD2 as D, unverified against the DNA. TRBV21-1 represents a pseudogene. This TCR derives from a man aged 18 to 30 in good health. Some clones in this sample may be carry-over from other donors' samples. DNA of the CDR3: TGTGCCAGCACTTTCGGACTAGCGGGAGGGGGTATGTCAGATACGCAGTATTTT. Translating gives CASTFGLAGGGMSDTQYF.